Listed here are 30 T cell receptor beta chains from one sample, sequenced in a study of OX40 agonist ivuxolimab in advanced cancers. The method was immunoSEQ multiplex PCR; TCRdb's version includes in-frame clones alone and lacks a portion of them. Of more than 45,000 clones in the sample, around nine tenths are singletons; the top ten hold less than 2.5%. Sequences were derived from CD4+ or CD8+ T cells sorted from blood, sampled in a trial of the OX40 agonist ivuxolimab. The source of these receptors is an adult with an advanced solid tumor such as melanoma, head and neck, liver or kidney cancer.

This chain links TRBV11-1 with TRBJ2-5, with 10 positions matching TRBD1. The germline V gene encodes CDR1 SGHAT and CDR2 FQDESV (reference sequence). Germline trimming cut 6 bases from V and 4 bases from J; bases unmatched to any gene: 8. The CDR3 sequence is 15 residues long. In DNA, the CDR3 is TGTGCCAGCAGGTTCCGGACAGGGGGAAGAGAGACCCAGTACTTC. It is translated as CASRFRTGGRETQYF.

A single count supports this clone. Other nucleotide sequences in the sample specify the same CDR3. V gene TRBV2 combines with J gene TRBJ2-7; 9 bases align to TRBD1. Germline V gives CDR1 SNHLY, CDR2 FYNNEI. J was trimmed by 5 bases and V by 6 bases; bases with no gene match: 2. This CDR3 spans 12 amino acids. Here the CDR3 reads CASSRDRDEQYF. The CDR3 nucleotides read TGTGCCAGCAGCCGGGACAGGGACGAGCAGTACTTC.

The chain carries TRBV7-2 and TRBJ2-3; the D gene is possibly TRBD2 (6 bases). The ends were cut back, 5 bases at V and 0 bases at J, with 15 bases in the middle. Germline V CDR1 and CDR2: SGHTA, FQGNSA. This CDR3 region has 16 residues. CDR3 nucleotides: TGTGCCAGCAGCACCCGGACTATTTCTAGCACAGATACGCAGTATTTT. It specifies CASSTRTISSTDTQYF.

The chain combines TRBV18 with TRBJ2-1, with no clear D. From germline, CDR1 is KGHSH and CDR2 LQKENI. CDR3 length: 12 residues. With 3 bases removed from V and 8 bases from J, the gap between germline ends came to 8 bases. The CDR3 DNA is TGTGCCAGCTCACCCTGGTCGGATGAGCAGTTCTTC. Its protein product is CASSPWSDEQFF.

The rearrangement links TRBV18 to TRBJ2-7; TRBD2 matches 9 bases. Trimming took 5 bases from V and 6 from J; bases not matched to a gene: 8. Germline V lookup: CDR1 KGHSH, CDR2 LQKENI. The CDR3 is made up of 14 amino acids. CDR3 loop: CASSVTGTSIEQYF. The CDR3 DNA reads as TGTGCCAGCTCAGTAACCGGGACTAGCATCGAGCAGTACTTC. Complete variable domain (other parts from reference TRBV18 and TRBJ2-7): NAGVMQNPRHLVRRRGQEARLRCSPMKGHSHVYWYRQLPEEGLKFMVYLQKENIIDESGMPKERFSAEFPKEGPSILRIQQVVRGDSAAYFCASSVTGTSIEQYFGPGTRLTVT.

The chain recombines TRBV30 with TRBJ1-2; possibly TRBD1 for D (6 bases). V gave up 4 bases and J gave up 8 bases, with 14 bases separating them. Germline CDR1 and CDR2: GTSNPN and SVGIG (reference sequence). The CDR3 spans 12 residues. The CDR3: CAWNPQGKGYTF. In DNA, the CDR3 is TGTGCCTGGAACCCCCAGGGGAAAGGCTACACCTTC.

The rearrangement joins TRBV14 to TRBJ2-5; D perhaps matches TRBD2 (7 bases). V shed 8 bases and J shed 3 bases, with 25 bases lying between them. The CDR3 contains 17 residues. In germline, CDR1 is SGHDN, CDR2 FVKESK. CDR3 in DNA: TGTGCCAGCGGATCACTAGGGGGGGAGGGGCCCAAAGAGACCCAGTACTTC. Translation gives CASGSLGGEGPKETQYF.

The CDR3 coding sequence is TGTGCCAGCAGCCAAATGACTAGCGGAACCTACGAGCAGTACTTC. This gives the protein CASSQMTSGTYEQYF. The chain combines TRBV7-8 with TRBJ2-7, with 9 nucleotides matching TRBD2. V lost 5 bases to trimming and J lost 2 bases; unmatched junction nucleotides: 7. CDR1 and CDR2 from the germline V gene are SGHVS and FQNEAQ. The length of the CDR3 is 15 residues.

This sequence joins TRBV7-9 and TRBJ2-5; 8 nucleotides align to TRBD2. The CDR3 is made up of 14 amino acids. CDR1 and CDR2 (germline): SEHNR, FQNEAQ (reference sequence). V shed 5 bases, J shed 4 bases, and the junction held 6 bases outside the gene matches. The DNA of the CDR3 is TGTGCCAGCAGCGGGGGGACTAGAGGAGAGACCCAGTACTTC. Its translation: CASSGGTRGETQYF. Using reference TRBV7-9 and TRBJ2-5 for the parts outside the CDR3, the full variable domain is DTGVSQNPRHKITKRGQNVTFRCDPISEHNRLYWYRQTLGQGPEFLTYFQNEAQLEKSRLLSDRFSAERPKGSFSTLEIQRTEQGDSAMYLCASSGGTRGETQYFGPGTRLLVL.

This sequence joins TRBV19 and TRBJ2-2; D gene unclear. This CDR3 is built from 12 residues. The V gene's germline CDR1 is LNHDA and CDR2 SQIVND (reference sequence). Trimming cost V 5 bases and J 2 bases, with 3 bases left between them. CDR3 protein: CASSFNTGELFF. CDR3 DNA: TGTGCCAGTAGTTTCAACACCGGGGAGCTGTTTTTT.

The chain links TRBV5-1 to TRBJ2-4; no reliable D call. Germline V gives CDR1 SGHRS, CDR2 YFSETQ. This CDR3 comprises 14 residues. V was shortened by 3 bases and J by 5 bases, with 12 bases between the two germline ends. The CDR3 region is CASSYGYGQNIQYF. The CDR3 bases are TGCGCCAGCAGCTACGGGTACGGCCAAAACATTCAGTACTTC.

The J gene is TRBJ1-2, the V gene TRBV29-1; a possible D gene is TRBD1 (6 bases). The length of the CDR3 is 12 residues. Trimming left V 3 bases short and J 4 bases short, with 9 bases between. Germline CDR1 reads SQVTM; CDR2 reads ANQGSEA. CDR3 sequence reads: CSVDRGVYGYTF. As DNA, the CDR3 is TGCAGCGTTGACAGGGGCGTCTATGGCTACACCTTC.

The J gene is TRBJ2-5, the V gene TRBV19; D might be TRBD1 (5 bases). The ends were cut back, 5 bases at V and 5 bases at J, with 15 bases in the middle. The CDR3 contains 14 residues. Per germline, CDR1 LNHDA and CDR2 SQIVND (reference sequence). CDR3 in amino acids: CASSDGGARETQYF. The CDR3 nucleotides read TGTGCCAGTAGTGATGGTGGGGCTCGGGAGACCCAGTACTTC.

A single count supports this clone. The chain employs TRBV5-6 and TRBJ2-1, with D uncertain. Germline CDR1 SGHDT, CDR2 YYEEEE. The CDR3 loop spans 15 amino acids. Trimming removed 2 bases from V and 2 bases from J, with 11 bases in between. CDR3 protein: CASSFSKAPYNEQFF. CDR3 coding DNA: TGTGCCAGCAGCTTTAGCAAGGCGCCCTACAATGAGCAGTTCTTC.

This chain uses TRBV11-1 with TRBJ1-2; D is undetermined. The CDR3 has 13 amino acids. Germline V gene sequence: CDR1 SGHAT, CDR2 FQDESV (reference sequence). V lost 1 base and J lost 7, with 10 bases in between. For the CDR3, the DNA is TGTGCCAGCAGCTTAGATTCTATCGGTGGCTACACCTTC. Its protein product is CASSLDSIGGYTF. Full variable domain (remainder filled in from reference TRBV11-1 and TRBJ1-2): EAEVAQSPRYKITEKSQAVAFWCDPISGHATLYWYRQILGQGPELLVQFQDESVVDDSQLPKDRFSAERLKGVDSTLKIQPAELGDSAMYLCASSLDSIGGYTFGSGTRLTVV.

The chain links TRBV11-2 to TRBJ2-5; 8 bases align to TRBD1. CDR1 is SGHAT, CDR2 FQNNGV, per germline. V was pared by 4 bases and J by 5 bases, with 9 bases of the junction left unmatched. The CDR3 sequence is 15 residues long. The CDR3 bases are TGTGCCAGCAGCTCCTATGACAGGGGTGGCGAGACCCAGTACTTC. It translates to CASSSYDRGGETQYF.

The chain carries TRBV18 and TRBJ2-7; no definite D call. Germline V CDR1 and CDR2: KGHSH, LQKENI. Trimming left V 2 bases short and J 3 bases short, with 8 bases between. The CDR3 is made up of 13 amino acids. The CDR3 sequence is CASSPGSDYEQYF. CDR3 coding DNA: TGTGCCAGCTCACCAGGGTCCGACTACGAGCAGTACTTC.

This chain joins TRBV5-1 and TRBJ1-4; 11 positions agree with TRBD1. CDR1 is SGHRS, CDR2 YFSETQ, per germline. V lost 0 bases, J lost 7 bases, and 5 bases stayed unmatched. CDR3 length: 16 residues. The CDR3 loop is CASSLGTGGGLEKLFF. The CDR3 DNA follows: TGCGCCAGCAGCTTGGGGACAGGGGGCGGTCTTGAAAAACTGTTTTTT.

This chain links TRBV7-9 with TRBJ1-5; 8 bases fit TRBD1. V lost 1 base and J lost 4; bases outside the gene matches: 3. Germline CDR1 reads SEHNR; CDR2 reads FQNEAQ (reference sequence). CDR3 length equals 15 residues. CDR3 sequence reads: CASSLGQGANQPQHF. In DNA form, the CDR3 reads TGTGCCAGCAGCTTAGGCCAGGGGGCGAATCAGCCCCAGCATTTT.

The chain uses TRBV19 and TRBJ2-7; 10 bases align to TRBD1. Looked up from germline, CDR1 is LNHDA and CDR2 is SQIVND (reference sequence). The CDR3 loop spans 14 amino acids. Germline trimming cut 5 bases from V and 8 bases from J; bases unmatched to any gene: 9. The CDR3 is CASSSGTGESKQYF. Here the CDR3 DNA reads TGTGCCAGTAGTTCCGGGACAGGGGAATCCAAGCAGTACTTC. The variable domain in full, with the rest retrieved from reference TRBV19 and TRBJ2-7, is DGGITQSPKYLFRKEGQNVTLSCEQNLNHDAMYWYRQDPGQGLRLIYYSQIVNDFQKGDIAEGYSVSREKKESFPLTVTSAQKNPTAFYLCASSSGTGESKQYFGPGTRLTVT.

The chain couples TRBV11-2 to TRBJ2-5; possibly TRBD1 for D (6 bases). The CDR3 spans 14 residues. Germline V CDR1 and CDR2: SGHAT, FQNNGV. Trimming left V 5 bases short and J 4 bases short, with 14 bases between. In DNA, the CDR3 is TGTGCCAGCAGCCCAGGGGACCAGCGAGAGACCCAGTACTTC. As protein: CASSPGDQRETQYF.

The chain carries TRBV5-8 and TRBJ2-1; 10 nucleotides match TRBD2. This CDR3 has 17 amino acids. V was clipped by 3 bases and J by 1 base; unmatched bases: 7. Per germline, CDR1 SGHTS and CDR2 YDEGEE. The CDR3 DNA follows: TGTGCCAGCAGCTACAGCGGGAGGGCCATATCCTACAATGAGCAGTTCTTC. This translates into CASSYSGRAISYNEQFF.

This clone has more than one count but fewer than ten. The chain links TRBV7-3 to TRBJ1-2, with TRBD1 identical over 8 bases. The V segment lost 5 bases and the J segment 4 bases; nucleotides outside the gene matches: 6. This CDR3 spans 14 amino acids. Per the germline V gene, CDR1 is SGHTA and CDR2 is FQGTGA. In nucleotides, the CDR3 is TGTGCCAGCAGCGTGACAGGGGTTGGCTATGGCTACACCTTC. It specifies CASSVTGVGYGYTF.

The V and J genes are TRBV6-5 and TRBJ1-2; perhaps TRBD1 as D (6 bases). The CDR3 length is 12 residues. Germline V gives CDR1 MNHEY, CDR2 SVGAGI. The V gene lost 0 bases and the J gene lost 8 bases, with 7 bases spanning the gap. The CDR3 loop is CASSYSRGGYTF. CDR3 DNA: TGTGCCAGCAGTTACTCGAGGGGGGGCTACACCTTC.

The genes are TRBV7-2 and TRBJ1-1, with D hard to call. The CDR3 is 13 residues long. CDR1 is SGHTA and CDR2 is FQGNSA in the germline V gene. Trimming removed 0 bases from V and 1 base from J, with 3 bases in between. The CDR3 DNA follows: TGTGCCAGCAGCTTAGCAAGGAACACTGAAGCTTTCTTT. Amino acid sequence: CASSLARNTEAFF.

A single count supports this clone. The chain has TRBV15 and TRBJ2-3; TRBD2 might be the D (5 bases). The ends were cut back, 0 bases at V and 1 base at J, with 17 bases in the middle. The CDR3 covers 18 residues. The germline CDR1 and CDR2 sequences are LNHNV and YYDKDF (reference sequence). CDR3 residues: CATSRDPGERLRTDTQYF. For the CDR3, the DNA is TGTGCCACCAGCAGAGACCCTGGGGAGCGGCTACGCACAGATACGCAGTATTTT. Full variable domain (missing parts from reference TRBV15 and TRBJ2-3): DAMVIQNPRYQVTQFGKPVTLSCSQTLNHNVMYWYQQKSSQAPKLLFHYYDKDFNNEADTPDNFQSRRPNTSFCFLDIRSPGLGDTAMYLCATSRDPGERLRTDTQYFGPGTRLTVL.

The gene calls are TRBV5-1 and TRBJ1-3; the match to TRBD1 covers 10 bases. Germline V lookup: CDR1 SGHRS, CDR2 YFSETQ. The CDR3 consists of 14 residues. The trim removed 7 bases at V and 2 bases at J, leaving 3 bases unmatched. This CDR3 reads CASWDRGAGNTIYF. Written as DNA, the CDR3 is TGCGCCAGCTGGGACAGGGGAGCTGGAAACACCATATATTTT.

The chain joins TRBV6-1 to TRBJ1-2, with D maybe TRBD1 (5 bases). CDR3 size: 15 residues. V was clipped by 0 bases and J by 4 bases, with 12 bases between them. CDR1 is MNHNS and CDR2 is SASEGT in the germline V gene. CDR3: CASSEAPGSVYGYTF. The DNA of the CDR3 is TGTGCCAGCAGTGAAGCCCCAGGGTCGGTCTATGGCTACACCTTC.

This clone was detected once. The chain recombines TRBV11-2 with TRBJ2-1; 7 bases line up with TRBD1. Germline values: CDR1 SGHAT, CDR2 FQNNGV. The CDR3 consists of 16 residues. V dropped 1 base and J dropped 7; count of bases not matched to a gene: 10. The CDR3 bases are TGTGCCAGCAGCTTAGGTGGCAGGGGGATTCAGAATGAGCAGTTCTTC. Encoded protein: CASSLGGRGIQNEQFF.

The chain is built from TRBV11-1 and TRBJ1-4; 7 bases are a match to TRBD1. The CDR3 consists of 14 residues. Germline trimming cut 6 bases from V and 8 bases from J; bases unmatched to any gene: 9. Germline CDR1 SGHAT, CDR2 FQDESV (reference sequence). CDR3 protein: CASRRTGADEKLFF. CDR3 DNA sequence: TGTGCCAGCAGGAGAACAGGGGCGGACGAAAAACTGTTTTTT.